The table lists the clone carrying this T cell receptor beta chain with a few counts. Its antigen remains unidentified. The record originates from a study of glioma-infiltrating T cells. Study results and limitations: Very few CDR3 sequences were shared between tissue and blood.

The iRepertoire nested amplicon-rescue multiplex PCR amplified TCR alpha and beta CDR3s from RNA. TCRdb used MiXCR to reprocess the multiplex PCR reads, holding one entry per CDR3 protein. The sample lists fewer than 90,000 distinct CDR3 sequences; approximately 22% were seen once. The clonotype was recovered from a human donor with low-grade glioma or glioblastoma, undergoing nonglioma brain surgery, or in good health (not recorded which). Specimen: glioma tissue, nonneoplastic brain tissue, or PBMCs (not recorded which).

CDR3 sequence (DNA): TGTGCCAGTATGGAATGGAGCGGGAGGACAGATACGCAGTATTTT. This encodes CASMEWSGRTDTQYF. The rearrangement links TRBV19 to TRBJ2-3; 9 bases fit TRBD2. Germline CDR1 reads LNHDA; CDR2 reads SQIVND (reference sequence). The V gene end was trimmed by 7 bases and the J gene end by 3 bases; junction bases not matched to a gene: 8. This CDR3 is built from 15 residues.